This T cell receptor (beta chain) stems from a study of a mutant IDH1 vaccine in newly diagnosed glioma. Study as a whole: Treatment recipients were about 60% male and around 40% female, and their mean age was around 39 years. Every participant had undergone radiotherapy, temozolomide, or both before, and most underwent both.

Data came from immunoSEQ multiplex PCR; TCRdb stores just in-frame clones and leaves some out. The sample yields roughly 46,000 clones, more than 80% seen once. The germline CDR1 and CDR2 sequences are MNHNY and SVGAGI (reference sequence). There are 16 residues in the CDR3. Trimming removed 6 bases from V and 3 bases from J, with 18 bases in between. The time point was: baseline, week 1 (first vaccination visit). This sample's treatment: pre-vaccination baseline after standard-of-care therapy. New astrocytomas of WHO grade 3 or 4 that were IDH1-mutant and ATRX-lost were found in the donors. The sequenced sample was PBMCs, obtained from a glioma patient treated with radiotherapy, temozolomide or both. This chain joins TRBV6-6 and TRBJ1-3; D gene uncertain. The sequence came from a man in his forties with glioma. The chain's CDR3 is CASRDLRGSSGNTIYF. In DNA, the CDR3 is TGTGCCAGCAGAGACCTTCGAGGGAGTAGTGGAAACACCATATATTTT.